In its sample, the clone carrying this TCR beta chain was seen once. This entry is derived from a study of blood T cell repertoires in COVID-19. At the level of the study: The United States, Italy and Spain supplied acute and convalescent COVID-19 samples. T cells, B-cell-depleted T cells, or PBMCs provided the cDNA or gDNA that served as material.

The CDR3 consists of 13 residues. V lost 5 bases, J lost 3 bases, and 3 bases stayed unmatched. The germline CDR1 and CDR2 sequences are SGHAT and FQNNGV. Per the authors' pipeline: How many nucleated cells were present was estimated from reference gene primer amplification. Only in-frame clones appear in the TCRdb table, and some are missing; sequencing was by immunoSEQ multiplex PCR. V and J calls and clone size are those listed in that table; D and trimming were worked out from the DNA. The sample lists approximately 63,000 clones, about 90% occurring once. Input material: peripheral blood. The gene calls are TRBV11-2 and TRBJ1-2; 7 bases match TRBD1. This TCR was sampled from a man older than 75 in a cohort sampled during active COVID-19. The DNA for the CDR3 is TGTGCCAGCAGCATTGGGACAGACTATGGCTACACCTTC. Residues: CASSIGTDYGYTF.